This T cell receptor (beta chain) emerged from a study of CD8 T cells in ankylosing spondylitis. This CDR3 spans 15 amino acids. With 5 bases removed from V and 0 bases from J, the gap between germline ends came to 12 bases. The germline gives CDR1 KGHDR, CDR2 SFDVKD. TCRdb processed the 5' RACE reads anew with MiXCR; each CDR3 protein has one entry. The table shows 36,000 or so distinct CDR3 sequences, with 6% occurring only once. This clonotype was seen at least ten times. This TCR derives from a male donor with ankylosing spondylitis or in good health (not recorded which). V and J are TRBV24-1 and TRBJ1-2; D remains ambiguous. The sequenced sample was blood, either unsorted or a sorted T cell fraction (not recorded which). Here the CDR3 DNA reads TGTGCCACCAGTGGCGACACGTCCTCTAACTATGGCTACACCTTC. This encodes CATSGDTSSNYGYTF.